Below, one TCR beta chain is given with its context. Its antigen is unidentified. The entry originates in a study of cytomegalovirus exposure and HLA in healthy donors. Study-level background: Counted in an early data release were approximately 85 million unique TCRs from HLA-typed donors. Study-level points and caveats: Cytomegalovirus-associated status was assigned to more than 150 TCR beta chains. The classifier was said to identify cytomegalovirus status with high specificity and sensitivity.

Primers: 60 Vbeta forward and 13 Jbeta reverse. Here immunoSEQ multiplex PCR was the method, and the copy in TCRdb shows in-frame clones only, minus some. This sample's table reports around 100,000 clones. With 0 bases removed from V and 3 bases from J, the gap between germline ends came to 11 bases. This CDR3 is built from 16 residues. Germline CDR1 and CDR2: MNHNY and SVGAGI (reference sequence). V is TRBV6-6 and J is TRBJ2-2; tentative D call: TRBD2 (7 bases). The TCR sequence derives from a man aged 40-49 years in good health and CMV-seronegative. Sequencing used PBMCs. The CDR3: CASSYSRGGDTGELFF. DNA for the CDR3: TGTGCCAGCAGTTACTCAAGAGGGGGGGACACCGGGGAGCTGTTTTTT.